This T cell receptor beta chain was sequenced for a study of cytomegalovirus exposure and HLA in healthy donors. Study results and limitations: Investigators reported around 150 TCR beta chains as tied to cytomegalovirus. The later analysis indicated that the majority of CMV-associated TCR beta chains appeared HLA-restricted.

Looked up from germline, CDR1 is SGHRS and CDR2 is YFSETQ. There are 15 residues in the CDR3. Trimming shortened V by 4 bases and J by 3 bases, and 16 bases separated the two germline ends. This clone was detected only once. The antigen is not known. Both 60 Vbeta primers and 13 Jbeta primers went into the PCR. TCRdb's table, derived via immunoSEQ multiplex PCR, lists solely in-frame clones and lacks some. The repertoire holds 210,000 or so clones, with around 80% as singletons. The sequenced sample consisted of PBMCs. This chain links TRBV5-1 with TRBJ2-5; TRBD1 is a possible D gene (5 bases). The TCR comes from a man aged 40-49 years in good health and CMV-seronegative. In DNA, the CDR3 is TGCGCCAGCAGCGGTGCGGCAGGGCTGGAAGAGACCCAGTACTTC. Amino acids: CASSGAAGLEETQYF.